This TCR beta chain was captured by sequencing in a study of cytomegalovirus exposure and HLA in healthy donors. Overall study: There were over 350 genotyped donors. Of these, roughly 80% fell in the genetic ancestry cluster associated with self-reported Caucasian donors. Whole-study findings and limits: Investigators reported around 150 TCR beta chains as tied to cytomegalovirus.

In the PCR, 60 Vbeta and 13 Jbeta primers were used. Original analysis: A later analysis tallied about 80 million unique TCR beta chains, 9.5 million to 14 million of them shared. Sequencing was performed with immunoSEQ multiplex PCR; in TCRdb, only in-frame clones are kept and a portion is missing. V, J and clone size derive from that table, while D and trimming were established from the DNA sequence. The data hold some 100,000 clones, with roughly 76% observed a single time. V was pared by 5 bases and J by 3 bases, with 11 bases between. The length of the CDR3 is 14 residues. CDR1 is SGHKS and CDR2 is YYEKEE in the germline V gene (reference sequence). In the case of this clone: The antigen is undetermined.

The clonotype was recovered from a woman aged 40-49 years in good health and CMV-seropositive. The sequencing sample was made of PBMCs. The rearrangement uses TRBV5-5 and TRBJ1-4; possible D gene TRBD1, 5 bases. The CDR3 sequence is CASRSGRANEKLFF. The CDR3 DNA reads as TGTGCCAGCAGATCTGGCAGGGCTAATGAAAAACTGTTTTTT.